This T cell receptor beta chain comes out of a study of T cells expressing NK-cell markers. TCRdb reprocessed the 5' RACE reads and keeps a single row for each CDR3 protein, giving no DNA. This sample lists 300,000 to 500,000 distinct CDR3 sequences; its ten largest clones have about 10%. CDR3 size: 14 residues. The J gene is TRBJ2-5, the V gene TRBV12-3 or TRBV12-4; no DNA is available, so the TRBD2 call from TCRdb remains unchecked. Sequenced material: blood T cells: a sorted CD56 or NKG2C T cell subset, CD4+ or CD8+ T cells, or bulk PBMC T cells (not recorded which). This TCR was sampled from a woman between 45 and 60 years old in good health. CDR3 residues: CASSLFGREETQYF.